This T cell receptor (beta chain) was sequenced in a study of human T cells and chemical hapten exposure. Whole-study context: Scalp application of diphenylcyclopropenone was performed weekly in patients across the entire roughly 26-week study.

How the authors handled the data: The median was about 96,000 TCRs per sample, ranging roughly 20,000 to 750,000. TCRdb ran MiXCR on the RACE reads and lists one entry per CDR3 protein. The V and J calls and clone size come from TCRdb's table, not from the authors' own analysis. The sample shows about 84,000 distinct CDR3 sequences, 10% to 12% of them seen only once. This clonotype was recorded a few times. Its antigen is unknown. Notes on the study in general: Sensitization with DPC brought no change to TCRs above 1 in 1000 in frequency.

The CDR3 loop spans 14 amino acids. The germline V gene encodes CDR1 SEHNR and CDR2 FQNEAQ (reference sequence). V was clipped by 6 bases and J by 6 bases, with 12 bases between them. The time point here: patch test 3, about 24 weeks after DPC sensitization. Treatment given: therapeutic diphenylcyclopropenone sensitization with weekly scalp DPC. Total RNA extraction was carried out from unfractionated whole blood. This specimen consisted of whole blood, obtained in connection with sensitization to the hapten diphenylcyclopropenone (DPC). The source of this sequence is a woman between 50 and 59 years old with alopecia areata. Some clones in this sample may be carry-over from other donors' samples. The J gene is TRBJ1-6, the V gene TRBV7-9; D may be TRBD1 (5 bases). The DNA for the CDR3 is TGTGCCAGCAGAACCGACGGGGCTAATTCACCCCTCCACTTT. Amino acid sequence: CASRTDGANSPLHF.